These 3 T cell receptor beta chains came from one sample sequenced in a study of cytomegalovirus exposure and HLA in healthy donors. This PCR relied on a set of 60 Vbeta primers and 13 Jbeta primers. Clones were sequenced by immunoSEQ multiplex PCR, and TCRdb holds only the in-frame ones, with some missing. The table records over 200,000 clones, approximately 82% of them present only once. Sequencing was carried out using PBMCs. All receptors derive from a woman aged 40 to 49 in good health and CMV-seronegative.

The chain uses TRBV5-1 and TRBJ2-7; weak D call: TRBD1 (6 bases). The germline gives CDR1 SGHRS, CDR2 YFSETQ. There are 14 residues in the CDR3. Deletions cut 0 bases from V and 4 bases from J, with 11 bases between. CDR3 in DNA: TGCGCCAGCAGCTTGGATCCGGACAGTTACGAGCAGTACTTC. It translates to CASSLDPDSYEQYF.

This chain joins TRBV2 and TRBJ1-5; perhaps TRBD1 as D (5 bases). The CDR3 totals 12 residues. Trimming stripped 6 bases from V and 7 bases from J, with 10 bases between. Germline V gene lookup returns CDR1 SNHLY and CDR2 FYNNEI. The CDR3 reads CASRQDEQPQHF. Written as DNA, the CDR3 is TGTGCCAGCAGACAGGATGAACAGCCCCAGCATTTT. Drawing the rest from reference TRBV2 and TRBJ1-5, the complete variable domain is EPEVTQTPSHQVTQMGQEVILRCVPISNHLYFYWYRQILGQKVEFLVSFYNNEISEKSEIFDDQFSVERPDGSNFTLKIRSTKLEDSAMYFCASRQDEQPQHFGDGTRLSIL.

This sequence joins TRBV5-6 and TRBJ2-7, with 7 bases lining up with TRBD1. The CDR3 has 14 amino acids. J was trimmed by 3 bases and V by 0 bases; bases with no gene match: 3. Germline lookup yields CDR1 SGHDT and CDR2 YYEEEE. CDR3 region: CASSLGGTDYEQYF. Written as DNA, the CDR3 is TGTGCCAGCAGCTTGGGAGGGACAGACTACGAGCAGTACTTC.